The clone carrying this T cell receptor beta chain was seen many times. Its matching antigen is unknown. This specimen belongs to a study of T-cell reconstitution after alpha-beta-depleted transplantation in children. For TCRbeta, the library was prepared with unique molecular identifiers. TCRdb redid the calling of the PCR reads with MiXCR, one entry per CDR3 protein. There are 450,000 to 600,000 distinct CDR3 sequences in the sample; about 11% occur only once, and 2% to 2.5% lies in the top ten. V dropped 6 bases and J dropped 6 bases, with 18 bases sitting between them. The CDR3 loop spans 15 amino acids. Germline lookup yields CDR1 KGHSH and CDR2 LQKENI. Study-wide points: Where some patients showed high TCRbeta diversity at day 60, it came from recipient T cells and thymic progenitors that had survived.

This material consisted of PBMCs, taken before TCRalphabeta/CD19-depleted stem cell transplant. This clonotype originated in a child younger than 10 with inherited bone marrow failure, due to receive a stem cell transplant. J is TRBJ2-1 and V is TRBV18, with unresolved D. The CDR3 nucleotides read TGTGCCAGCTCCCGCAATCCAGTCGGAGCCAATGAGCAGTTCTTC. Translating it yields CASSRNPVGANEQFF.